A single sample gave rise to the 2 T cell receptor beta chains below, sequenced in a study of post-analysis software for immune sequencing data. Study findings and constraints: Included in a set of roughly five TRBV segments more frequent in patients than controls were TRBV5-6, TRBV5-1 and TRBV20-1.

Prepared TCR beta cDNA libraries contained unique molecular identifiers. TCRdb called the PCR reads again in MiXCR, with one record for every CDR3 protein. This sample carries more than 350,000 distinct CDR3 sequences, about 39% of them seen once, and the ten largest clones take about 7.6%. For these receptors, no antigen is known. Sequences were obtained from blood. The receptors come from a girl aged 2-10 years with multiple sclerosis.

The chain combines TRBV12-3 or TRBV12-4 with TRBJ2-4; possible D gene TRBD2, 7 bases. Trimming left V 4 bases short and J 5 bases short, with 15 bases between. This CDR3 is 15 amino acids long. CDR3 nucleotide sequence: TGTGCCAGCAGTTCACGTGGGGGGGGCCAAAACATTCAGTACTTC. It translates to CASSSRGGGQNIQYF.

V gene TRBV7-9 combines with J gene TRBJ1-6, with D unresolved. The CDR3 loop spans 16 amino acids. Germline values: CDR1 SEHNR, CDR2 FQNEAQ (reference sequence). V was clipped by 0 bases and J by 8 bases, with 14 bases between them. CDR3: CASSLAHTANYSPLHF. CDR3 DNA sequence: TGTGCCAGCAGCTTAGCCCATACAGCAAATTATTCACCCCTCCACTTT.